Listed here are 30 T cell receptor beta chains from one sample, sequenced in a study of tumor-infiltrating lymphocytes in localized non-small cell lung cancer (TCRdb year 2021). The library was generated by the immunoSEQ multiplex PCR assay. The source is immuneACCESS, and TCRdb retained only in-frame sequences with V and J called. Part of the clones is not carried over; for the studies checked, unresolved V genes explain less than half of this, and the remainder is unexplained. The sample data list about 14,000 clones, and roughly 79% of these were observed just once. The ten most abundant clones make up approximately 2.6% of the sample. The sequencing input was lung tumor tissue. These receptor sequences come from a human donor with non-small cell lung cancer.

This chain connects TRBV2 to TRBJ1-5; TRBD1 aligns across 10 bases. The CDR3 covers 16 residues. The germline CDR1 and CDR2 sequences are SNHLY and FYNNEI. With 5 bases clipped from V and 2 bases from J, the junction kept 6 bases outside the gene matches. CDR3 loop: CASSQTGTGGNQPQHF. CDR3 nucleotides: TGTGCCAGCAGTCAAACCGGGACAGGGGGCAATCAGCCCCAGCATTTT.

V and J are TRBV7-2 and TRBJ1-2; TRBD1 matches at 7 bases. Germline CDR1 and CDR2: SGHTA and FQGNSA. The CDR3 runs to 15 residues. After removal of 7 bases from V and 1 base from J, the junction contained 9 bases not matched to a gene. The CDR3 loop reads CASNPYRGFNYGYTF. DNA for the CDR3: TGTGCCAGCAATCCCTACAGGGGATTTAACTATGGCTACACCTTC.

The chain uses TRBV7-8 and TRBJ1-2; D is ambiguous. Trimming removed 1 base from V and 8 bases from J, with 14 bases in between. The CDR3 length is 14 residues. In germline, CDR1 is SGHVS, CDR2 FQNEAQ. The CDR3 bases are TGTGCCAGCAGCTTAGAGGCTCGCCGCCCGGGCTACACCTTC. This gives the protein CASSLEARRPGYTF.

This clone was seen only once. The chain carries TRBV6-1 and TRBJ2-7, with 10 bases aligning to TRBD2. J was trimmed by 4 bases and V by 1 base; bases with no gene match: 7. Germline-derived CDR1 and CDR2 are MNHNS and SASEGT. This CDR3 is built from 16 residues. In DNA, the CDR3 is TGTGCCAGCAGTGAAGGGCCAGCGGGAGGGCCATACGAGCAGTACTTC. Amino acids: CASSEGPAGGPYEQYF.

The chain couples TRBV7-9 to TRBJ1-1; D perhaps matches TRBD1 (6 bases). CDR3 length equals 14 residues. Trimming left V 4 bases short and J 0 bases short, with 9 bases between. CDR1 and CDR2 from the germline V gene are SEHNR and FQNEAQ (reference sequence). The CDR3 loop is CASSSDSMNTEAFF. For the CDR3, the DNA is TGTGCCAGCAGCTCGGACAGTATGAACACTGAAGCTTTCTTT.

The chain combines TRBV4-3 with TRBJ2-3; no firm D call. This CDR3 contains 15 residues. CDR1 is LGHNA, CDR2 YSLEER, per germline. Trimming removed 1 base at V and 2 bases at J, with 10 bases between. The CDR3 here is CASSQASRNTDTQYF. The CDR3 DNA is TGCGCCAGCAGCCAAGCTTCCCGTAACACAGATACGCAGTATTTT.

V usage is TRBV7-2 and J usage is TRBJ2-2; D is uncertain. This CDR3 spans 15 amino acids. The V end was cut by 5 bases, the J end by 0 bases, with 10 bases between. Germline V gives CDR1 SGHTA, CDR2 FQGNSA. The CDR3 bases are TGTGCCAGCAGCCGTGGACCTGCGAACACCGGGGAGCTGTTTTTT. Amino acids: CASSRGPANTGELFF.

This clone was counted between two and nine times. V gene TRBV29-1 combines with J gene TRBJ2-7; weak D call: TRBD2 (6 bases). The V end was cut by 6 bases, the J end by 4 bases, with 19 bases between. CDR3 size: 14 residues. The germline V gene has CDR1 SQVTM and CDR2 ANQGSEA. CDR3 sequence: CSVGGHAVGYEQYF. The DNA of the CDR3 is TGCAGCGTCGGGGGTCACGCTGTGGGGTACGAGCAGTACTTC.

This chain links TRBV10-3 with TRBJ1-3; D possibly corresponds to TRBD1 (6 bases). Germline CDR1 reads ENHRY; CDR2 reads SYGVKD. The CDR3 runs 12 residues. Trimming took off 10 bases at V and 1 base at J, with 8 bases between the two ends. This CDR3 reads CATTGSGNTIYF. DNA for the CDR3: TGTGCCACCACAGGGTCTGGAAACACCATATATTTT.

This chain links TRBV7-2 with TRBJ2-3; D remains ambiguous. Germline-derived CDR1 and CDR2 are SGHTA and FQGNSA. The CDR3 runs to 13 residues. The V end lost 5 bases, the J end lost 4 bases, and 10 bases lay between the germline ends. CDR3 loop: CASSREYSDTQYF. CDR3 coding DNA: TGTGCCAGCAGCCGCGAGTATTCAGATACGCAGTATTTT.

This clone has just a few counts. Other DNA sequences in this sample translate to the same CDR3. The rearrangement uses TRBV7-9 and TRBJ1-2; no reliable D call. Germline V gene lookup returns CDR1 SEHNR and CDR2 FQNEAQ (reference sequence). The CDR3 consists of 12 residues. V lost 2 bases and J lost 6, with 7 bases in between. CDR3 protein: CASSLSRDGYTF. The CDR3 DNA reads TGTGCCAGCAGCTTATCTCGGGATGGCTACACCTTC.

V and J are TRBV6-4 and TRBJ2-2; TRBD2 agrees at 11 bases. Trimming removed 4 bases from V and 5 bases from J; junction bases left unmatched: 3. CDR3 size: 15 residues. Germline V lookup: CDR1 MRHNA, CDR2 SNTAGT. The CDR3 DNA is TGTGCCAGCAGTGCACTAGCGGGAGATACCGGGGAGCTGTTTTTT. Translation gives CASSALAGDTGELFF.

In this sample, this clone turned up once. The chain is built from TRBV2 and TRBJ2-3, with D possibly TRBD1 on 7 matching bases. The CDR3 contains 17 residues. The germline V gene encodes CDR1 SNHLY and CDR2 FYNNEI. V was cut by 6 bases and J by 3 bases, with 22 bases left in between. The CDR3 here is CASSRGALAVKTDTQYF. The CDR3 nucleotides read TGTGCCAGCAGCAGGGGGGCACTAGCCGTTAAAACAGATACGCAGTATTTT.

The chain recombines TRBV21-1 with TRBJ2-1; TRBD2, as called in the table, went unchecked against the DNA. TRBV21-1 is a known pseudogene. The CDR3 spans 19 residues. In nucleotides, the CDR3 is TGTGCCAGCAGCAAATGTCCCCTGGGACTAGCGGGGAGAGACAATGAGCAGTTCTTC. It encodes CASSKCPLGLAGRDNEQFF.

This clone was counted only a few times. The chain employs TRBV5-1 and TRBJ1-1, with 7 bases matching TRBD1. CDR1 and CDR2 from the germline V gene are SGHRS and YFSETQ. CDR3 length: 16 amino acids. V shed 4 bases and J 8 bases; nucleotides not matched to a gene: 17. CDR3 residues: CASSRGSLGTDVEAFF. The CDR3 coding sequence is TGCGCCAGCAGCCGGGGCAGCTTGGGGACAGATGTAGAAGCTTTCTTT.

DNA for the CDR3: TGTGCCAGTCCCCATGGGGGGAATTCCTACGAGCAGTACTTC. This gives the protein CASPHGGNSYEQYF. The V and J genes are TRBV27 and TRBJ2-7, with a possible D match to TRBD2 (6 bases). Germline CDR1 reads MNHEY; CDR2 reads SMNVEV (reference sequence). CDR3 length: 14 amino acids. V was shortened by 9 bases and J by 1 base, with 16 bases between the two germline ends.

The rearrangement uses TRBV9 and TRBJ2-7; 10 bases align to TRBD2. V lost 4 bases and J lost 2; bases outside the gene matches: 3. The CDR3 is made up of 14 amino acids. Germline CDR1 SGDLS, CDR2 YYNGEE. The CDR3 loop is CASSLSGGAYEQYF. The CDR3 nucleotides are TGTGCCAGCAGCCTAAGCGGGGGGGCCTACGAGCAGTACTTC.

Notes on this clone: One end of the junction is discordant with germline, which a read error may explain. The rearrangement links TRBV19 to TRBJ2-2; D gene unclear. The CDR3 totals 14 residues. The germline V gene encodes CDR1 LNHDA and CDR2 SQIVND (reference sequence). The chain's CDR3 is CAGSGQVNTGELFF. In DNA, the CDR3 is TGTGCCGGTAGTGGGCAGGTCAACACCGGGGAGCTGTTTTTT.

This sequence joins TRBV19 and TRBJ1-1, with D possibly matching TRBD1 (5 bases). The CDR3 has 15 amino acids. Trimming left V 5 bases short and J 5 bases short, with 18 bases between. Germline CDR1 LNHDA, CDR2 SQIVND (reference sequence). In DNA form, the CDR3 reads TGTGCCAGTAGTCCCCGACCGGGGCGCGGGACTGAAGCTTTCTTT. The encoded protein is CASSPRPGRGTEAFF.

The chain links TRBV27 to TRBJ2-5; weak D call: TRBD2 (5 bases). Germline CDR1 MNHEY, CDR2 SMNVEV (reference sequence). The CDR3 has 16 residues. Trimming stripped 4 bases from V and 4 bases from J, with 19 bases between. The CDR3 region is CASSSPRGSTRETQYF. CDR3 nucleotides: TGTGCCAGCAGTTCCCCCCGGGGTTCCACCAGAGAGACCCAGTACTTC.

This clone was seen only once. The CDR3 loop is CASSPHPSGRNTGELFF. The CDR3 DNA follows: TGTGCCAGTAGTCCCCACCCTAGCGGGAGGAACACCGGGGAGCTGTTTTTT. This sequence joins TRBV19 and TRBJ2-2, with 10 bases that match TRBD2. Germline CDR1 reads LNHDA; CDR2 reads SQIVND (reference sequence). The CDR3 covers 17 residues. V lost 5 bases to trimming and J lost 1 base; unmatched junction nucleotides: 7.

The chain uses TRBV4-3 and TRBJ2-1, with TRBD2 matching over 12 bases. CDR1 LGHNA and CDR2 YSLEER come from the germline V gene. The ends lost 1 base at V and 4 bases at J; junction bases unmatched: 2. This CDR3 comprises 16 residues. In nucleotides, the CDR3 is TGCGCCAGCAGCCAAGGACTAGCGGGAGAGTACAATGAGCAGTTCTTC. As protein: CASSQGLAGEYNEQFF.

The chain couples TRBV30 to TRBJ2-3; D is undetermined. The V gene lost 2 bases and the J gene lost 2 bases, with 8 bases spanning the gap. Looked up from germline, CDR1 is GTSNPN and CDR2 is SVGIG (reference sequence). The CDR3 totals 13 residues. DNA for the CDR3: TGTGCCTGGAGTTCCCGGGCCACAGATACGCAGTATTTT. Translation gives CAWSSRATDTQYF.

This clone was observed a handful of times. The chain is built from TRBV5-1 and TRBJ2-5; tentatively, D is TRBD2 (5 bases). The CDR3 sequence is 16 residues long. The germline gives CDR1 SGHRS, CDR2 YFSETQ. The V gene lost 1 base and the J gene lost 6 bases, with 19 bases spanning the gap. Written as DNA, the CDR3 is TGCGCCAGCAGCTTGACCGGCGAGGGCTCGGGGAAGACCCAGTACTTC. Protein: CASSLTGEGSGKTQYF.

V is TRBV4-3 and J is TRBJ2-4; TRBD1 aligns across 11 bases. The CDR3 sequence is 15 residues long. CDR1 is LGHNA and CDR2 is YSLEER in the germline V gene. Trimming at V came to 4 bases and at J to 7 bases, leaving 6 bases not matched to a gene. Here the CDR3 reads CASSPGQGGLNIQYF. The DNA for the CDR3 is TGCGCCAGCAGCCCGGGACAGGGGGGTTTGAACATTCAGTACTTC.

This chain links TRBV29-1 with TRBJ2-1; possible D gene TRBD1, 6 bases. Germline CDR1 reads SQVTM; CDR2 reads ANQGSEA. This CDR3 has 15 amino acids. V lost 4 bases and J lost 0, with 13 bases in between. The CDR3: CSVARQAFSYNEQFF. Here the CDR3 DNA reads TGCAGCGTTGCCCGACAGGCCTTCTCCTACAATGAGCAGTTCTTC.

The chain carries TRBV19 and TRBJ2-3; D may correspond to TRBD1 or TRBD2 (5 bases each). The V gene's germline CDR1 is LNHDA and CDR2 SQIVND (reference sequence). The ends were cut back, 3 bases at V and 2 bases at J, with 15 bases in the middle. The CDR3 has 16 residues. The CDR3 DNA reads TGTGCCAGTAGTATGGGAGAGGGGATTTACACAGATACGCAGTATTTT. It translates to CASSMGEGIYTDTQYF.

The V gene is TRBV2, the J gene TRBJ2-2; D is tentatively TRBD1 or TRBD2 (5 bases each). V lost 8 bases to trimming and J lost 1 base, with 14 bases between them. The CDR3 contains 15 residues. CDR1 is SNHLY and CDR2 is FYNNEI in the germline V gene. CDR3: CASRGGVMNTGELFF. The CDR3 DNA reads TGTGCCAGCCGGGGCGGAGTGATGAACACCGGGGAGCTGTTTTTT.

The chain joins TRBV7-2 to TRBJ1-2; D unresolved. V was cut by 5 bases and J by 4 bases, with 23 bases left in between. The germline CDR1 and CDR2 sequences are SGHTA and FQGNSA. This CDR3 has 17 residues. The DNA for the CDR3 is TGTGCCAGCAGCGTAAGACTCACTAAGGAGAGGGCCTATGGCTACACCTTC. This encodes CASSVRLTKERAYGYTF. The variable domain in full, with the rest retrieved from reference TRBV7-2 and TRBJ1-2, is GAGVSQSPSNKVTEKGKDVELRCDPISGHTALYWYRQSLGQGLEFLIYFQGNSAPDKSGLPSDRFSAERTGGSVSTLTIQRTQQEDSAVYLCASSVRLTKERAYGYTFGSGTRLTVV.

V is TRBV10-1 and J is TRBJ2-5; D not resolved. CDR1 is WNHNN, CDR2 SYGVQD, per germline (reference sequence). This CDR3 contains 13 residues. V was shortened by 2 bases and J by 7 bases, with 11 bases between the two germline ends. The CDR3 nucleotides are TGCGCCAGCAGTGAGATAGGTTCGGGGACCCAGTACTTC. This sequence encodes CASSEIGSGTQYF.